This record looks at one T cell receptor (beta chain) sequence and its context. Its antigen remains unknown. CDR3 length: 18 amino acids. Trimming at V came to 2 bases and at J to 15 bases, leaving 25 bases not matched to a gene. Germline CDR1 reads SGHAT; CDR2 reads FQNNGV. The data are from a study of tumor and adjacent non-tumor tissue in lung cancer. The overall study: Stage I to III disease affected about ten men and roughly five women aged 31 to 76.

This sample's RNA came from whole unsorted tissue. TCRbeta libraries were built with three rounds of nested PCR, modified from ARM-PCR. In TCRdb, the multiplex PCR reads were re-called with MiXCR into one record per CDR3 protein. Of some 84,000 distinct CDR3 sequences in the sample, 61% were seen once. Overall study findings and caveats: Normal lung showed higher cumulative top 100 clone frequency than tumor. Compared with tumor, normal lung showed significantly lower TCR diversity.

V and J are TRBV11-2 and TRBJ2-3; 8 bases line up with TRBD2. Sequenced input: lung tumor tissue. This TCR derives from a man between 65 and 85 years old with non-small cell lung cancer. DNA of the CDR3: TGTGCCAGCAGCTTATCGACCGCGGCGCGGGGGGCTGAGATACAGGAATATTTT. Its protein product is CASSLSTAARGAEIQEYF.